These 3 T cell receptor gamma chains were all obtained from the same sample, sequenced in a study of Vδ1+ human thymocytes. The study's findings and limits: Highly polyclonal TRG and TRD repertoires with Gaussian CDR3 length distributions appeared in thymus.

No antigen has been identified for these receptors. Sequences come from RNA converted to cDNA by reverse transcription. Multiplex PCR used pooled V-gene forward primers and a constant-region reverse primer to amplify CDR3s. TCRdb reanalysed the multiplex PCR reads with CATT. The sample has about 36,000 gamma-chain clones, around 20% seen once. The specimen was Vdelta1+ gamma-delta thymocytes from the thymus. Subset described: FACS-sorted CD3+ TCRalphabeta- TCRVdelta1+ TCRVdelta2- thymocytes. Every receptor here comes from a girl less than two years old who had congenital heart surgery.

In this sample, this clone turned up a few times. The identical CDR3 is also encoded by other nucleotide sequences in the sample. The V and J genes are TRGV3 and TRGJ1 or TRGJ2. Germline assignment: CDR1 VTNTFY and CDR2 YDVSTARD (reference sequence). The CDR3 is made up of 13 amino acids. V dropped 0 bases and J dropped 6; count of bases not matched to a gene: 5. In DNA form, the CDR3 reads TGTGCCACCTGGGACAGGCTCTCTTATAAGAAACTCTTT. Translated: CATWDRLSYKKLF.

The chain combines TRGV9 with TRGJ1 or TRGJ2. Germline CDR1 is GITISATS and CDR2 is ISYDGTV (reference sequence). Trimming at V came to 4 bases and at J to 4 bases, leaving 13 bases not matched to a gene. The CDR3 has 15 residues. The CDR3 DNA is TGTGCCTTGTGGGACGCTACTAGAGGGTATTATAAGAAACTCTTT. Protein sequence: CALWDATRGYYKKLF.

This clone has only one observation. This specimen includes other DNA sequences encoding the same CDR3. The rearrangement links TRGV4 to TRGJ1 or TRGJ2. The germline gives CDR1 EGSTGY, CDR2 YDSYTSSV. Trimming cost V 1 base and J 6 bases; bases outside gene matches: 9. The CDR3 is 14 amino acids. CDR3 sequence reads: CATWDGLRGYKKLF. CDR3 sequence (DNA): TGTGCCACCTGGGATGGCCTCCGGGGTTATAAGAAACTCTTT.